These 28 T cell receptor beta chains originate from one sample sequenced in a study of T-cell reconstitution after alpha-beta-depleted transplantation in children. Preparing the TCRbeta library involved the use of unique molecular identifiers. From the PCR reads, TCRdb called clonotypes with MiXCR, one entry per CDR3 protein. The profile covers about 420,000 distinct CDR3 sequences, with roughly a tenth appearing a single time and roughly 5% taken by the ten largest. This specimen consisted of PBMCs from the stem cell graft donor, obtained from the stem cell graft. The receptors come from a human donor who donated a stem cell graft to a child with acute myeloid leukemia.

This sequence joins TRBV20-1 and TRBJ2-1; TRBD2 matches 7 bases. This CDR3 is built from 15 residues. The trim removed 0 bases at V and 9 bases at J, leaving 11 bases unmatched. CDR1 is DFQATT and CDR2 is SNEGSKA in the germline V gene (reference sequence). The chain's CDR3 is CSARDDGGYRGEQFF. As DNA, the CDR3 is TGCAGTGCTAGAGATGACGGGGGGTATCGAGGTGAGCAGTTCTTC.

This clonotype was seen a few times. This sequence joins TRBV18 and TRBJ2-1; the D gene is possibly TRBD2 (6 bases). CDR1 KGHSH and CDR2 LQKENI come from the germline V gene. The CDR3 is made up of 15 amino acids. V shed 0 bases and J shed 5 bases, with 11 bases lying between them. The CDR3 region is CASSPPMGGDNEQFF. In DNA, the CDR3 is TGTGCCAGCTCACCACCAATGGGAGGAGACAATGAGCAGTTCTTC.

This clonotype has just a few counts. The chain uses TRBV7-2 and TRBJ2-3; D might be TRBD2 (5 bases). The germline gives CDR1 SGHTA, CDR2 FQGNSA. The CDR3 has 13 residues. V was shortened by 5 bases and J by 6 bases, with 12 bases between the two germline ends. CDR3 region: CASSQRTRDTQYF. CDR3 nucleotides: TGTGCCAGCAGCCAAAGGACTCGCGATACGCAGTATTTT.

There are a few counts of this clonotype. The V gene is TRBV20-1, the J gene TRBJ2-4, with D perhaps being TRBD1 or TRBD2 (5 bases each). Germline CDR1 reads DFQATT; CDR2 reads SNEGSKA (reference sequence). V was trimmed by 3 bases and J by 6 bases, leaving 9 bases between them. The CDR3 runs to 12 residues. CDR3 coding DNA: TGCAGTGCTAGGGGGGTTTTAAACATTCAGTACTTC. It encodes CSARGVLNIQYF.

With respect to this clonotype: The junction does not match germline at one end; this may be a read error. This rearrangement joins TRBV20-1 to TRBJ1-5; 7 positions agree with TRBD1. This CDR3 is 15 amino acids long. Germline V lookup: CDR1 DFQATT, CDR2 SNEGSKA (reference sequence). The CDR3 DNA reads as TGCTGTGCTAGAGGGGGGACAGAGCGCAATCAGCCCCAGCATTTT. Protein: CCARGGTERNQPQHF.

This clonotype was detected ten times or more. The CDR3 sequence: CASATGNEQFF. As DNA, the CDR3 is TGCGCCAGCGCGACGGGGAATGAGCAGTTCTTC. The J gene is TRBJ2-1, the V gene TRBV5-1, with a possible D match to TRBD2 (5 bases). Germline CDR1 and CDR2: SGHRS and YFSETQ. This CDR3 spans 11 amino acids. The germline V and J ends were trimmed by 7 bases and 7 bases, with 9 bases remaining between them.

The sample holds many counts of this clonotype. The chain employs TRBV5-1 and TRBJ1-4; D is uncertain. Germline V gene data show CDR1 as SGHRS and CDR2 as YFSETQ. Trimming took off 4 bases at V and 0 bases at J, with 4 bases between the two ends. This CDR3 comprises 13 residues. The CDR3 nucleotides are TGCGCCAGCAGCCCCACAACTAATGAAAAACTGTTTTTT. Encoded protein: CASSPTTNEKLFF.

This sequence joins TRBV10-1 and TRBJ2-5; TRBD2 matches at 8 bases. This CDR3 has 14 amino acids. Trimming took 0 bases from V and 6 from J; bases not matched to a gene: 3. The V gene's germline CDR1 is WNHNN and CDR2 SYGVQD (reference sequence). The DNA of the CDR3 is TGCGCCAGCAGTGAGTCCGGACTAGCCAAGACCCAGTACTTC. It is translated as CASSESGLAKTQYF.

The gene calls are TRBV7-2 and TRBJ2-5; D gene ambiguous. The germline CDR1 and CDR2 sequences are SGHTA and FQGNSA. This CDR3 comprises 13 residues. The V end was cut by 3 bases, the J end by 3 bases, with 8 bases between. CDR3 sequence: CASSFSSKETQYF. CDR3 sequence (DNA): TGTGCCAGCAGCTTTTCCAGTAAAGAGACCCAGTACTTC.

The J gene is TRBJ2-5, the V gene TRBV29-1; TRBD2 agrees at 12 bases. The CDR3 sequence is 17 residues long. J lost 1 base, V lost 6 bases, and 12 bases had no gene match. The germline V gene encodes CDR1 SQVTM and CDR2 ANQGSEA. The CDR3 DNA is TGCAGCGTCCTACCGTGGACTAGCGGGACGTTCCAAGAGACCCAGTACTTC. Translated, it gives CSVLPWTSGTFQETQYF. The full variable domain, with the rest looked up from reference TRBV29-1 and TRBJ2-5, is SAVISQKPSRDICQRGTSLTIQCQVDSQVTMMFWYRQQPGQSLTLIATANQGSEATYESGFVIDKFPISRPNLTFSTLTVSNMSPEDSSIYLCSVLPWTSGTFQETQYFGPGTRLLVL.

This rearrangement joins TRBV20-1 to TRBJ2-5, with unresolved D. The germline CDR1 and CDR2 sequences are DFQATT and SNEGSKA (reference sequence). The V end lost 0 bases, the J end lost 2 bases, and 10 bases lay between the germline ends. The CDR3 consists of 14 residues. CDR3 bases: TGCAGTGCTAGAGATCTTTACAGTCAAGAGACCCAGTACTTC. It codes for CSARDLYSQETQYF.

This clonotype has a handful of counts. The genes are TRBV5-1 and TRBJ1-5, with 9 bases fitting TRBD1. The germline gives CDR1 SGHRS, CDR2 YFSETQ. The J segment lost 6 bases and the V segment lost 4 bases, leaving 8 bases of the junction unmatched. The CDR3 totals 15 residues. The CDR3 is CASSADGQGTQPQHF. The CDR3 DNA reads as TGCGCCAGCAGCGCTGATGGACAGGGGACTCAGCCCCAGCATTTT. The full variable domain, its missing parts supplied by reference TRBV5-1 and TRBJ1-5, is KAGVTQTPRYLIKTRGQQVTLSCSPISGHRSVSWYQQTPGQGLQFLFEYFSETQRNKGNFPGRFSGRQFSNSRSEMNVSTLELGDSALYLCASSADGQGTQPQHFGDGTRLSIL.

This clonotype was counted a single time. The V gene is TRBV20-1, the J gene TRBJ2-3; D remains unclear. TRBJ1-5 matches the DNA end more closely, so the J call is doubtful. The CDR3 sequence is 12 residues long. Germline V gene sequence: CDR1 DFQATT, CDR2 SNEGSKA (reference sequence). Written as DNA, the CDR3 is TGCAGTGCTCGGGGTCGGGCAGATACGCAGCATTTT. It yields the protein CSARGRADTQHF.

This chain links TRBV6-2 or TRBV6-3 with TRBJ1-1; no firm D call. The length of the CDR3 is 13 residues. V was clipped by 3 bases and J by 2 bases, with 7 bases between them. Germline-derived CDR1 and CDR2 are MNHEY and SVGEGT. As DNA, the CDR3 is TGTGCCAGCAGTTATCAGGACAACACTGAAGCTTTCTTT. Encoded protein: CASSYQDNTEAFF.

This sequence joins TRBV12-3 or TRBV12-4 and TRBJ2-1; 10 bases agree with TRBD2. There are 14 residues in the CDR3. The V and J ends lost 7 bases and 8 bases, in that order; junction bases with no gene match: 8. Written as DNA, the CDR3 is TGTGCCAGCACCCTTAGCGGGAGGCGGCATGAGCAGTTCTTC. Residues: CASTLSGRRHEQFF.

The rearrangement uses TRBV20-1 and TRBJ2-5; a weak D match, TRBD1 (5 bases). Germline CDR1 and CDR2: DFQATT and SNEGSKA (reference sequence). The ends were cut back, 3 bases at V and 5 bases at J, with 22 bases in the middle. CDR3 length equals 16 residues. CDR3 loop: CSASILFSTERETQYF. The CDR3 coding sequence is TGCAGTGCTAGCATCCTTTTTTCGACAGAGAGGGAGACCCAGTACTTC.

CDR3 region: CASSFNQPQHF. The CDR3 nucleotides read TGTGCCAGCAGTTTCAATCAGCCCCAGCATTTT. J is TRBJ1-5 and V is TRBV28; D unresolved. The CDR3 has 11 amino acids. CDR1 and CDR2 from the germline V gene are MDHEN and SYDVKM. Trimming stripped 3 bases from V and 3 bases from J, with 0 bases between.

CDR3 nucleotides: TGTGCCAGCACGGACATTTTTGTGAACACTGAAGCTTTCTTT. Its translation: CASTDIFVNTEAFF. The rearrangement uses TRBV7-2 and TRBJ1-1; possible D gene TRBD1, 5 bases. The CDR3 runs 14 residues. Trimming cost V 7 bases and J 0 bases, with 12 bases left between them. CDR1 and CDR2 from the germline V gene are SGHTA and FQGNSA.

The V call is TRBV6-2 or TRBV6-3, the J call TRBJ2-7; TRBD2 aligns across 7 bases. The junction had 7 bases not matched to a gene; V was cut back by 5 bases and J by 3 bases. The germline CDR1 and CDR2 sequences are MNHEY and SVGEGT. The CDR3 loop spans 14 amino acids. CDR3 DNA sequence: TGTGCCAGCAGTGAGCTAGCGGTCAACTACGAGCAGTACTTC. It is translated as CASSELAVNYEQYF.

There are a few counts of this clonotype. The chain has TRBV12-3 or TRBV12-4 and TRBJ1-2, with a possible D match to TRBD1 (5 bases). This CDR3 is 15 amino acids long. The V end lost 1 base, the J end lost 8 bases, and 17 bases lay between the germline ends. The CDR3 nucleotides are TGTGCCAGCAGTTTAGTGGTGGGGACCTCCGGGGGCTACACCTTC. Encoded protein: CASSLVVGTSGGYTF.

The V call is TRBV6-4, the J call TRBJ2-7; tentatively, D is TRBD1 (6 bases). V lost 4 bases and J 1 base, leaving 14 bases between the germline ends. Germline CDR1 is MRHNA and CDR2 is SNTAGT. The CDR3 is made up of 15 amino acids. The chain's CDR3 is CASSVRAGESYEQYF. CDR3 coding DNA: TGTGCCAGCAGTGTGCGGGCAGGGGAGTCCTACGAGCAGTACTTC.

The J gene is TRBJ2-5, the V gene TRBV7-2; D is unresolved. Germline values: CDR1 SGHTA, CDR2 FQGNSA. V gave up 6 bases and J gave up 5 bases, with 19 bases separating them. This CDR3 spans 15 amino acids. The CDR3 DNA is TGTGCCAGCAGAGCAGACCCGGGCGGTTGGGAGACCCAGTACTTC. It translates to CASRADPGGWETQYF.

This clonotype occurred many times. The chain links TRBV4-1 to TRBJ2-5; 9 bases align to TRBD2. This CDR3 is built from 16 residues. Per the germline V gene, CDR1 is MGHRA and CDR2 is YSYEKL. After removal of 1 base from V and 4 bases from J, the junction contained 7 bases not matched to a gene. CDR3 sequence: CASSQGRAGGRETQYF. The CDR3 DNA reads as TGCGCCAGCAGCCAAGGCCGAGCGGGGGGAAGAGAGACCCAGTACTTC.

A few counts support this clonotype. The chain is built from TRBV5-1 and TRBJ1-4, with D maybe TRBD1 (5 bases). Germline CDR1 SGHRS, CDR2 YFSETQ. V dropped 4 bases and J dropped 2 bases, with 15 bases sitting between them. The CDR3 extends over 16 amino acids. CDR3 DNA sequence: TGCGCCAGCAGCCCGGAACAGGTTGGGACTAATGAAAAACTGTTTTTT. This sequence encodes CASSPEQVGTNEKLFF.

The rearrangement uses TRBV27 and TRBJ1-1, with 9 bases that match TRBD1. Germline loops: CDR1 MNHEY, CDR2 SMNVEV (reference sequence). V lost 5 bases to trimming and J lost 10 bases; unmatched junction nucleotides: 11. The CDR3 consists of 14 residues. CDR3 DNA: TGTGCCAGCAGTGCCGGGACAGGGAAGATTGGAGCTTTCTTT. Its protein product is CASSAGTGKIGAFF.

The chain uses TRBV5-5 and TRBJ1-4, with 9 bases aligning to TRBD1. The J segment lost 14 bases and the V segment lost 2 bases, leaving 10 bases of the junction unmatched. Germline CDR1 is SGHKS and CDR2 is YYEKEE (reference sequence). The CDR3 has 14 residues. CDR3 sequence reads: CASSLYAMDRGLFF. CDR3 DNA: TGTGCCAGCAGCTTATATGCTATGGACAGGGGTCTGTTTTTT.

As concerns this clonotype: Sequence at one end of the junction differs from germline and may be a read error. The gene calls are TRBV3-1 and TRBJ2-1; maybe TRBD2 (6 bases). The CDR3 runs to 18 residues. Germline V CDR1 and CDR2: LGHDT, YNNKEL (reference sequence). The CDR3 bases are TGTGCCTGCAGTTTTAGTGCGAAGCGGGTGAGATCCTACAATGAGCAGTTCTTC. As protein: CACSFSAKRVRSYNEQFF.

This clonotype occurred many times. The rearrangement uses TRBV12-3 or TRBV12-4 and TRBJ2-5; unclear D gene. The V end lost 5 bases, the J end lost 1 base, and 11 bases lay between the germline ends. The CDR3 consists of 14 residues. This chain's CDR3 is CASSPLGFQETQYF. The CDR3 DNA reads TGTGCCAGCAGTCCCTTGGGGTTCCAAGAGACCCAGTACTTC.